This T cell receptor beta chain was sequenced for a study of Graves' ophthalmopathy and Graves' hyperthyroidism. Findings of the study overall: Detection in blood was also observed for most expanded thyroid clonotypes above 0.001 frequency. A classifier, a 13-signature model, separated ophthalmopathy from stable hyperthyroidism with more than 85% sensitivity and approximately 81% specificity.

Patients were excluded if they had other autoimmune diseases or uncontrolled infections, and likewise if pregnancy or lactation applied. It was from roughly 10 ml of fresh peripheral blood that the PBMCs came. The study amplified TCR beta CDR3 regions using RNA transcripts. The workflow started with a first-round RT-PCR run with HTBI primers and then moved on to a second-round multiplex PCR. TCRdb called the multiplex PCR reads again in MiXCR, with one record for every CDR3 protein. This repertoire shows about 180,000 distinct CDR3 sequences, around two fifths found once; its top ten account for around 5.8%. The V and J ends lost 10 bases and 4 bases, in that order; junction bases with no gene match: 10. Germline CDR1 is MDHEN and CDR2 is SYDVKM. CDR3 length: 14 amino acids. This clonotype was seen just once. Its antigen is undetermined.

Sequencing was done on a sample of peripheral blood. This receptor was taken from a woman between 40 and 50 years old with Graves' ophthalmopathy. The chain links TRBV28 to TRBJ2-7, with TRBD1 identical over 10 bases. Here the CDR3 reads CATKRGQGGYEQYF. The CDR3 coding sequence is TGTGCCACCAAGAGAGGACAGGGGGGTTACGAGCAGTACTTC. Using reference TRBV28 and TRBJ2-7 for the parts outside the CDR3, the full variable domain is DVKVTQSSRYLVKRTGEKVFLECVQDMDHENMFWYRQDPGLGLRLIYFSYDVKMKEKGDIPEGYSVSREKKERFSLILESASTNQTSMYLCATKRGQGGYEQYFGPGTRLTVT.